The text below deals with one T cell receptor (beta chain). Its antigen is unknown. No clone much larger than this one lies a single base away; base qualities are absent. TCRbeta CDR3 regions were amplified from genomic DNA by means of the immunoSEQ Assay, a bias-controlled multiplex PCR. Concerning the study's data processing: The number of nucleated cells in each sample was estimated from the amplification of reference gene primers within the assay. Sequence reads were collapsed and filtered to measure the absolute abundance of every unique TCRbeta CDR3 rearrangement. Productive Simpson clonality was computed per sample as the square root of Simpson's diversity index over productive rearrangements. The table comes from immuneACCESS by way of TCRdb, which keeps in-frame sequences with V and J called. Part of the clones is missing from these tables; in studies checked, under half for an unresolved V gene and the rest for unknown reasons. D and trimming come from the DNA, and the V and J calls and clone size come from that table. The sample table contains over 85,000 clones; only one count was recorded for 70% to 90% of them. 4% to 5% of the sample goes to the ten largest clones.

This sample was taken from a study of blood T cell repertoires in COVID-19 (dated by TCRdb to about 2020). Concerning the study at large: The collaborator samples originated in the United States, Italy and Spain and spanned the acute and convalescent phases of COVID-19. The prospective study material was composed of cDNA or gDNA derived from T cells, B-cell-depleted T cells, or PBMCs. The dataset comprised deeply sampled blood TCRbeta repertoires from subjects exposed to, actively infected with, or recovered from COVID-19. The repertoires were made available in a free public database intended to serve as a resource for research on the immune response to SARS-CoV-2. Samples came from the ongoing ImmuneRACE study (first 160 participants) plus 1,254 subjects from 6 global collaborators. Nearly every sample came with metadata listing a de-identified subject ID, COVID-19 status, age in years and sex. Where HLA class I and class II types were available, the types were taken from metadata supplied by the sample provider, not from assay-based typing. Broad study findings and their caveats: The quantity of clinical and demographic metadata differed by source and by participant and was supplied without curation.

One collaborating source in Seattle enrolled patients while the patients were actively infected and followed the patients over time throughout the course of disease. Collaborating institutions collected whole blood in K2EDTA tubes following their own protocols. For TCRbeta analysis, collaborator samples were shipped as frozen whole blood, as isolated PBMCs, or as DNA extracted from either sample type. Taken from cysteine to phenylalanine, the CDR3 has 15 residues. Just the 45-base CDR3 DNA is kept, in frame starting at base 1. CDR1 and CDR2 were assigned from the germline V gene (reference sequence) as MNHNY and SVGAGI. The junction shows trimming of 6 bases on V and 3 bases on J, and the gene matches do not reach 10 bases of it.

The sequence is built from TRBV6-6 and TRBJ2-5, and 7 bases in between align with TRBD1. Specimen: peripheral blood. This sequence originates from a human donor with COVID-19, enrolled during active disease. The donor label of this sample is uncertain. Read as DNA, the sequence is TGTGCCAGCAGCCTCGACAGGGAATGGGAAGAGACCCAGTACTTC. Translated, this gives CASSLDREWEETQYF.